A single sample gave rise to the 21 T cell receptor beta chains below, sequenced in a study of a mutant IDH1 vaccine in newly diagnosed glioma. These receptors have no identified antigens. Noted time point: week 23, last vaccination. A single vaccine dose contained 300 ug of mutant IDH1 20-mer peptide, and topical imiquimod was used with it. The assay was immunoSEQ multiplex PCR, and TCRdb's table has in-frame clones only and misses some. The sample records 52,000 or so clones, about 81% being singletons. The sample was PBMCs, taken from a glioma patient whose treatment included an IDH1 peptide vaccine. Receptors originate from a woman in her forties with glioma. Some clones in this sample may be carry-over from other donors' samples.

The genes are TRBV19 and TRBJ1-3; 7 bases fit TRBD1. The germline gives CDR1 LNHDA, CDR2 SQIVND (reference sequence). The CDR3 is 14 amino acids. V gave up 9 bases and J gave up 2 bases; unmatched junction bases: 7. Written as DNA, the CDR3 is TGTGCCAGCTCAACAGGGGAGACTGGAAACACCATATATTTT. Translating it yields CASSTGETGNTIYF.

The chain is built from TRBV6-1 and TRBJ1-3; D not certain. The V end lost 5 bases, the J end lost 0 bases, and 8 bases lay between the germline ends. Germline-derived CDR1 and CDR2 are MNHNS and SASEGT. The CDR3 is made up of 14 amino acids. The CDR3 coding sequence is TGTGCCAGCAGTTTCCAGGACTCTGGAAACACCATATATTTT. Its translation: CASSFQDSGNTIYF.

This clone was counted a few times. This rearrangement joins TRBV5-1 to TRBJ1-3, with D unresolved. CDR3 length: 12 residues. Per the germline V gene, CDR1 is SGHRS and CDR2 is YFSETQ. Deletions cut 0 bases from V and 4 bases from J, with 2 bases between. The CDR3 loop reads CASSLEGNTIYF. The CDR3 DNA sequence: TGCGCCAGCAGCTTGGAAGGAAACACCATATATTTT.

The CDR3 sequence: CASSISNGDEKLFF. CDR3 in DNA: TGTGCCAGTAGTATATCTAATGGGGATGAAAAACTGTTTTTT. V is TRBV19 and J is TRBJ1-4; D gene unclear. With 2 bases removed from V and 6 bases from J, the gap between germline ends came to 10 bases. Germline CDR1 is LNHDA and CDR2 is SQIVND (reference sequence). This CDR3 spans 14 amino acids.

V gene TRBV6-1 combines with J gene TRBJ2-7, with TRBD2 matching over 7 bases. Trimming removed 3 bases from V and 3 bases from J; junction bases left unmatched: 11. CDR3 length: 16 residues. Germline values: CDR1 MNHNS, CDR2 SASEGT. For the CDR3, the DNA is TGTGCCAGCAGTGAGTGGGTGGGGGGGAACCTCTACGAGCAGTACTTC. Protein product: CASSEWVGGNLYEQYF.

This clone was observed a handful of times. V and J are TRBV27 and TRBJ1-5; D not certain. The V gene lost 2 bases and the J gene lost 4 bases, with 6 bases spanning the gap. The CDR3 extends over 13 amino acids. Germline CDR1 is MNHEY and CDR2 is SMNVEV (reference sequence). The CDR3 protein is CASSLMRNQPQHF. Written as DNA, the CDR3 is TGTGCCAGCAGTTTAATGCGAAATCAGCCCCAGCATTTT.

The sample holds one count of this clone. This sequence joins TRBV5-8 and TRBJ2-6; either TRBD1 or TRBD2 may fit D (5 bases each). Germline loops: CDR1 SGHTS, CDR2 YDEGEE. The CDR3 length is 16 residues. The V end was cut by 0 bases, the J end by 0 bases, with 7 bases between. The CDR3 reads CASSLGDGSGANVLTF. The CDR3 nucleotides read TGTGCCAGCAGCTTGGGGGACGGCTCTGGGGCCAACGTCCTGACTTTC.

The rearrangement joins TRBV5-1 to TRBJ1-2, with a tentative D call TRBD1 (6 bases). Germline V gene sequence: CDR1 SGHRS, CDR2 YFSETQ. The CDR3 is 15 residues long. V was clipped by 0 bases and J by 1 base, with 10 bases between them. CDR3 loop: CASSLGDIFNYGYTF. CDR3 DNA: TGCGCCAGCAGCTTGGGGGACATTTTTAACTATGGCTACACCTTC.

The CDR3 protein is CASSAFTGSYGYTF. In DNA, the CDR3 is TGTGCCAGCAGCGCCTTCACAGGGTCCTATGGCTACACCTTC. J is TRBJ1-2 and V is TRBV9; D possibly corresponds to TRBD1 (6 bases). Germline loops: CDR1 SGDLS, CDR2 YYNGEE. The CDR3 has 14 amino acids. V dropped 3 bases and J dropped 4 bases, with 13 bases sitting between them. The complete variable domain, with remaining parts taken from reference TRBV9 and TRBJ1-2, reads DSGVTQTPKHLITATGQRVTLRCSPRSGDLSVYWYQQSLDQGLQFLIQYYNGEERAKGNILERFSAQQFPDLHSELNLSSLELGDSALYFCASSAFTGSYGYTFGSGTRLTVV.

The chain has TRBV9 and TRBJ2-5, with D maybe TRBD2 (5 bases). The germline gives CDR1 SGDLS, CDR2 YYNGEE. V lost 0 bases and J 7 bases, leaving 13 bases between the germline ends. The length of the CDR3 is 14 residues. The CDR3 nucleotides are TGTGCCAGCAGCGTAGCTCTACTCGAGGGGACCCAGTACTTC. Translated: CASSVALLEGTQYF.

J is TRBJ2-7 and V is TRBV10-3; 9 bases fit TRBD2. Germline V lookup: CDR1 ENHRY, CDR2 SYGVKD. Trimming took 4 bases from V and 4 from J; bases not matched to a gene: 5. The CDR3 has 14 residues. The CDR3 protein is CAISVGGGAYEQYF. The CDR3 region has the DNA TGTGCCATCAGTGTAGGCGGGGGGGCGTACGAGCAGTACTTC.

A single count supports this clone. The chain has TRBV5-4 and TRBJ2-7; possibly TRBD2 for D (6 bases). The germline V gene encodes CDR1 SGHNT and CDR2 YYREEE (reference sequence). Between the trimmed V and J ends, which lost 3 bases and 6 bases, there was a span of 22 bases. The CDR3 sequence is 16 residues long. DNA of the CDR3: TGTGCCAGCAGCTGGGAGGAGGGTGCGCTAAGAGGCGAGCAGTACTTC. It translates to CASSWEEGALRGEQYF.

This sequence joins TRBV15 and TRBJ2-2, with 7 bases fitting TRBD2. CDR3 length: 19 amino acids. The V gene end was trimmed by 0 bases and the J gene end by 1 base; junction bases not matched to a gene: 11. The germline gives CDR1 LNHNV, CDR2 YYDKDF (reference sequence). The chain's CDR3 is CATSRDAAVLAGNTGELFF. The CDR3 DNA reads TGTGCCACCAGCAGAGATGCGGCGGTATTAGCGGGGAACACCGGGGAGCTGTTTTTT.

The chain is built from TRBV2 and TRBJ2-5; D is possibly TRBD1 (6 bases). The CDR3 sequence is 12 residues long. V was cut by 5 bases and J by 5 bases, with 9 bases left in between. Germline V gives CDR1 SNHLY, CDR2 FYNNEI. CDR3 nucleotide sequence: TGTGCCAGCAGTACAGGGTGGGAGACCCAGTACTTC. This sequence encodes CASSTGWETQYF.

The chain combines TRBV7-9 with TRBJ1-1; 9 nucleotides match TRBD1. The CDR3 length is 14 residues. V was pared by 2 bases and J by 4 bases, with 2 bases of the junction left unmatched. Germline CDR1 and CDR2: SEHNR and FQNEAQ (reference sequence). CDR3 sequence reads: CASSLPDRGTEAFF. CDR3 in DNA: TGTGCCAGCAGCTTACCGGACAGGGGCACTGAAGCTTTCTTT.

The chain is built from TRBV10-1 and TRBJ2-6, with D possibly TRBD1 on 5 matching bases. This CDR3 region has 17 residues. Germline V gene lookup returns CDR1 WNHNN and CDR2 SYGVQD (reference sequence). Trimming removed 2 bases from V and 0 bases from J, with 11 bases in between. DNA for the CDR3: TGCGCCAGCAGTGAGGGGCAGGGTGGCTCTGGGGCCAACGTCCTGACTTTC. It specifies CASSEGQGGSGANVLTF.

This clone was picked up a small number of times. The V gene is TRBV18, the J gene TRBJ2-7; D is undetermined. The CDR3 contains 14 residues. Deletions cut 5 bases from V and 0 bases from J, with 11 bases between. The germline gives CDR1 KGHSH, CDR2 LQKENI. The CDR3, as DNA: TGTGCCAGCTCAAATGCAGGTTACTCCTACGAGCAGTACTTC. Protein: CASSNAGYSYEQYF.

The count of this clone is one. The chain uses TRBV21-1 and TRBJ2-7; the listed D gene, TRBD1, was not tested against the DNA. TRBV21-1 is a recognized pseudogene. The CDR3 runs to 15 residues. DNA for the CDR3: TGTGCCAGCAGCATTCCCCAGCCAGGGCGGCACGAGCAGTACTTC. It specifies CASSIPQPGRHEQYF.

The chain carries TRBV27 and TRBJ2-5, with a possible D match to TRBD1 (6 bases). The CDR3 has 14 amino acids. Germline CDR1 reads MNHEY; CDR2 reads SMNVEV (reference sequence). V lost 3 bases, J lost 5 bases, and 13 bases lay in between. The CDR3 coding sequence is TGTGCCAGCAGTTTTGTGGGGGCTGGGGAGACCCAGTACTTC. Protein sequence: CASSFVGAGETQYF.

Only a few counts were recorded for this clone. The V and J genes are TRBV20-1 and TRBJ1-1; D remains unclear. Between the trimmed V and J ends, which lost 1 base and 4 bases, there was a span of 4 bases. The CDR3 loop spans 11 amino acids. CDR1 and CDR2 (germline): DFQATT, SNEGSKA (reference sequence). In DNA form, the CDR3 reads TGCAGTGCTAGAGCGGGCACTGAAGCTTTCTTT. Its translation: CSARAGTEAFF.

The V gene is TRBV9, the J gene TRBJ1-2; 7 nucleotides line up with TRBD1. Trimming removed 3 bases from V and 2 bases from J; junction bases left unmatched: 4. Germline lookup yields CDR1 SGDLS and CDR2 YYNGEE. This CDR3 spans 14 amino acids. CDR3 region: CASSARTGNYGYTF. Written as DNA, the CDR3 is TGTGCCAGCAGCGCAAGGACAGGAAACTATGGCTACACCTTC.